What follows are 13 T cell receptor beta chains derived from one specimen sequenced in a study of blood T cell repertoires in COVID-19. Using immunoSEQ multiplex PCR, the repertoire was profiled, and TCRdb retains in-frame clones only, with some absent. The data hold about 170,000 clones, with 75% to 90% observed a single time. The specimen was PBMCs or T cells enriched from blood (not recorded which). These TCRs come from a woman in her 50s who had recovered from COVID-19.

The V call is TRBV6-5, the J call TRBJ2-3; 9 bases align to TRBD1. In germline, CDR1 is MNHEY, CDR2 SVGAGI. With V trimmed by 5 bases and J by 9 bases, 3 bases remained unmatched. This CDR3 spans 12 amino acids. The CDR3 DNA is TGTGCCAGCAGTCCGGGACAGGGAACGCAGTATTTT. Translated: CASSPGQGTQYF.

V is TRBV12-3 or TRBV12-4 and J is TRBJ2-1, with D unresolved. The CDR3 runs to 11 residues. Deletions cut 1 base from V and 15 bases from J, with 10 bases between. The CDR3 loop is CASSLGAPLFF. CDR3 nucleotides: TGTGCCAGCAGTTTAGGAGCCCCCTTGTTCTTC.

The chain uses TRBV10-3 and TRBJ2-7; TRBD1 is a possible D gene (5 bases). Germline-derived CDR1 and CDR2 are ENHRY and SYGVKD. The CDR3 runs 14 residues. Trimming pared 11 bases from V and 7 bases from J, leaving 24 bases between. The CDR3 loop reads CASRPATATTEQYV. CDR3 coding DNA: TGTGCCTCACGGCCGGCGACAGCAACTACGGAGCAGTACGTC.

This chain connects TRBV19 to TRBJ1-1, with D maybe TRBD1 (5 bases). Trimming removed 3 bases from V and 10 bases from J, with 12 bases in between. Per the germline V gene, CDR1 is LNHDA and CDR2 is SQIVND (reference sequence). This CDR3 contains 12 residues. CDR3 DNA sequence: TGTGCCAGTAGTATCTTAGCGGGGGGAGCTTTCTTT. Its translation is CASSILAGGAFF.

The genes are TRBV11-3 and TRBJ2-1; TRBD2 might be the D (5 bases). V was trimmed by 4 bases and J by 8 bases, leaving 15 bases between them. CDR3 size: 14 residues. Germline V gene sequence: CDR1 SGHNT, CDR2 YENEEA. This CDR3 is CASSSGGLVDEQFF. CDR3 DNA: TGTGCCAGCAGCTCAGGAGGACTTGTAGATGAGCAGTTCTTC.

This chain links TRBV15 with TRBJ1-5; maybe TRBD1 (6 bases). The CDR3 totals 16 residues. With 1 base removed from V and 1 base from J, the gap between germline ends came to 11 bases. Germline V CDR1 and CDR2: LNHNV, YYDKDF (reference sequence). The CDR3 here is CATSRGQGGSNQPQHF. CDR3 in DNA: TGTGCCACCAGCAGAGGACAAGGGGGAAGCAATCAGCCCCAGCATTTT.

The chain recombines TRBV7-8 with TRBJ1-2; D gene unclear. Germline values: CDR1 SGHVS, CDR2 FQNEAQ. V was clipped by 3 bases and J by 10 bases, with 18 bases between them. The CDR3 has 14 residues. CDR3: CASSFIGGSGAYTF. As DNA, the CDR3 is TGTGCCAGCAGCTTCATTGGAGGTTCCGGTGCCTACACCTTC.

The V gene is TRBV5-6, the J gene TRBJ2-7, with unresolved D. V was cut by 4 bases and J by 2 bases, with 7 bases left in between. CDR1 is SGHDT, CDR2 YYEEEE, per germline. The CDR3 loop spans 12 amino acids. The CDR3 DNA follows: TGTGCCAGCAGCCACTATCCCTACGAGCAGTACGTC. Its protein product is CASSHYPYEQYV.

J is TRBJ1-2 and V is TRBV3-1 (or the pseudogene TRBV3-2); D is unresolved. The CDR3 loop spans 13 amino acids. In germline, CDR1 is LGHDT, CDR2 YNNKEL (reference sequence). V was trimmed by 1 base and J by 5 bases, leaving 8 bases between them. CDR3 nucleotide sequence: TGTGCCAGCAGCCAAGGGACGGGGTATGGCTACACCTTC. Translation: CASSQGTGYGYTF.

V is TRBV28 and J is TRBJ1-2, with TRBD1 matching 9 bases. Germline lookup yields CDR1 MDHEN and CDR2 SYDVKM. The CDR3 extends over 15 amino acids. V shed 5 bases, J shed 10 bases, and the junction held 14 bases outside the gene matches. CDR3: CASSPGTGSGLFYTF. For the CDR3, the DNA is TGTGCCAGCAGTCCCGGGACAGGGAGCGGACTATTCTACACCTTC.

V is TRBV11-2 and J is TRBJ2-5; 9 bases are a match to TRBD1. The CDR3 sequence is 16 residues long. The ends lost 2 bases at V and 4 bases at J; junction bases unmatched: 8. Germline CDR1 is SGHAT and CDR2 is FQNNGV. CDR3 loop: CASSLYPTGGRETQYF. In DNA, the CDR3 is TGTGCCAGCAGCTTATACCCCACAGGGGGCCGAGAGACCCAGTACTTC.

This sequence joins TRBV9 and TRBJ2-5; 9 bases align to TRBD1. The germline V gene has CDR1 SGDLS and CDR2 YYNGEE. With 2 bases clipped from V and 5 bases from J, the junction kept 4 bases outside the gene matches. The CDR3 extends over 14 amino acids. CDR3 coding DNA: TGTGCCAGCAGCGTGGGGACAGGGATTGAGACCCAGTACTTC. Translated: CASSVGTGIETQYF. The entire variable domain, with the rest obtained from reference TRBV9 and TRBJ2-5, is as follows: DSGVTQTPKHLITATGQRVTLRCSPRSGDLSVYWYQQSLDQGLQFLIQYYNGEERAKGNILERFSAQQFPDLHSELNLSSLELGDSALYFCASSVGTGIETQYFGPGTRLLVL.

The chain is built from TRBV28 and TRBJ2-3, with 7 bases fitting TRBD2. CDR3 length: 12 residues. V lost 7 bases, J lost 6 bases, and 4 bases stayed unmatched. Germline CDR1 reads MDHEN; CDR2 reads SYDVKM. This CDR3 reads CASMGGDDTQYF. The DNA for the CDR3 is TGTGCCAGCATGGGGGGGGACGATACGCAGTATTTT.